This section outlines one T cell receptor (beta chain) sequence together with its context. This entry comes from a study of blood T cell repertoires in COVID-19. Study background: The samples span acute and convalescent COVID-19 from the United States, Italy and Spain. From T cells, B-cell-depleted T cells, or PBMCs came the material, which was cDNA or gDNA.

Original processing notes: By means of reference gene primer amplification, nucleated cell counts were estimated. Method: immunoSEQ multiplex PCR; TCRdb's copy keeps in-frame clones and lacks some. V and J calls and clone size are copied from that table; D and trimming were computed from the DNA. The sample lists about 100,000 clones, about 85% occurring once. The CDR3 has 15 residues. Germline CDR1 is SGDLS and CDR2 is YYNGEE. V was pared by 0 bases and J by 2 bases, with 8 bases between. The sample comprised peripheral blood. The V call is TRBV9, the J call TRBJ2-2; D perhaps matches TRBD2 (5 bases). The sequence came from a man in his 60s with acute or convalescent COVID-19. The chain's CDR3 is CASSVGSGNTGELFF. As DNA, the CDR3 is TGTGCCAGCAGCGTAGGGTCGGGAAACACCGGGGAGCTGTTTTTT.